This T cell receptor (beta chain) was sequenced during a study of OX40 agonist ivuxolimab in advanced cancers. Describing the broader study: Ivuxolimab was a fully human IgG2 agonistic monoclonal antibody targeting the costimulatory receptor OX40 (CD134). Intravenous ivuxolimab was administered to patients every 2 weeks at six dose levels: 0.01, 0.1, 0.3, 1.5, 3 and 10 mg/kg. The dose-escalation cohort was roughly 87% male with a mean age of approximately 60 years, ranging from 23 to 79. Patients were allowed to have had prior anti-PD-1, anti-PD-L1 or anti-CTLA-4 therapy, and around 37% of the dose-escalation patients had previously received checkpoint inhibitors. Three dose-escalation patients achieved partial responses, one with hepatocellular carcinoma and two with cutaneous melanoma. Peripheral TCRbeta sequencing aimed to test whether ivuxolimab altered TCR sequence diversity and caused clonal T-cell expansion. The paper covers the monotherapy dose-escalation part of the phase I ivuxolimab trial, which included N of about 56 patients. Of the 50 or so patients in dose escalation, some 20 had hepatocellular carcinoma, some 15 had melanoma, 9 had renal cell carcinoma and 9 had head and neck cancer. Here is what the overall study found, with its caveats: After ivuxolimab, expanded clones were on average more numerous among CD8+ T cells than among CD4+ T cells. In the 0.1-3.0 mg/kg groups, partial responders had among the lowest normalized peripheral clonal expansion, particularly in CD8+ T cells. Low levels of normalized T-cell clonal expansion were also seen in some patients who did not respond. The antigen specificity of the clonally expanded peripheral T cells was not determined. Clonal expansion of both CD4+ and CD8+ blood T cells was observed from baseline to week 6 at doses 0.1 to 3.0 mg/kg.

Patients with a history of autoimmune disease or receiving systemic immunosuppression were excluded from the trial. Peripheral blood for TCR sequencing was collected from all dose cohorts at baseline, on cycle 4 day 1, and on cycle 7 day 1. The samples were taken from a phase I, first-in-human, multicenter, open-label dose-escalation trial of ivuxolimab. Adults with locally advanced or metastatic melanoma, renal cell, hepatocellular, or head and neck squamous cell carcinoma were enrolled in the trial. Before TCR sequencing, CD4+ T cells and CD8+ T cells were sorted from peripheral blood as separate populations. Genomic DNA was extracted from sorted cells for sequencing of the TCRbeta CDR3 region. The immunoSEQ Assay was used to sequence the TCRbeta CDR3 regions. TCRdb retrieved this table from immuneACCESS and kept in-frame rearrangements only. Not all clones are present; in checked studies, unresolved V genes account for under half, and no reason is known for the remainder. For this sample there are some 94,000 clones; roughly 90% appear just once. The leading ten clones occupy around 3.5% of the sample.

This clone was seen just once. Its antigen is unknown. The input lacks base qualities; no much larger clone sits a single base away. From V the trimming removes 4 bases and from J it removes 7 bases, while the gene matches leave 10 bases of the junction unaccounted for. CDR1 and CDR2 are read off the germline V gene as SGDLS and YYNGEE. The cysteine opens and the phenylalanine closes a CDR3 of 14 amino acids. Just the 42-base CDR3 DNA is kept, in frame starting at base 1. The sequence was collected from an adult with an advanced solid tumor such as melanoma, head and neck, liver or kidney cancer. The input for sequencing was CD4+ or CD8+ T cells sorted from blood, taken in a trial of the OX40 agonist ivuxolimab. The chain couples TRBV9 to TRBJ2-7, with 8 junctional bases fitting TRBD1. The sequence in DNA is TGTGCCAGCAGCCCCCGGACAGGGTCGGGGGAGCAGTACTTC. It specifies CASSPRTGSGEQYF.